This T cell receptor beta chain was sequenced for a study of T cell repertoires in cytomegalovirus infection. J was trimmed by 2 bases and V by 6 bases; bases with no gene match: 13. From germline, CDR1 is MNHEY and CDR2 SVGEGT. The CDR3 extends over 17 amino acids. TCRdb re-called the reads through MiXCR, storing one row per CDR3 protein. In the table there are hundreds of thousands of distinct CDR3 sequences, roughly 43% of which are singletons. As concerns this clonotype: The antigen remains undetermined.

The specimen comprised cultured PBMCs, sampled from culture after CMV antigen stimulation. The chain couples TRBV6-2 or TRBV6-3 to TRBJ2-3; 8 bases are a match to TRBD2. This clonotype originated in a human donor in good health (CMV status not recorded). Some clones in this sample may be carry-over from other donors' samples. CDR3 nucleotides: TGTGCCAGCAGCTCAGCTCCGGGAGCGGGGGCCACAGATACGCAGTATTTT. Amino acids: CASSSAPGAGATDTQYF.